This TCR beta chain appears in the sequencing data of a study of shared T cell receptors in the human thymus. The CDR3 is made up of 11 amino acids. Germline V gene sequence: CDR1 MNHNS, CDR2 SASEGT. V lost 5 bases to trimming and J lost 3 bases, with 5 bases between them. TCRdb keeps only in-frame clones here, not all; method: immunoSEQ multiplex PCR. The sample consists of fewer than 700,000 clones, around 87% of them appearing once. These sequences were also reported in another study, on human thymus T cells. Per that paper: During corrective heart surgery, resections were taken, and the thymus tissue came from them. Thymic as well as blood repertoires seemed to favor certain V and J genes unevenly. A high degree of thymic repertoire overlap among unrelated individuals was reported in related research.

Sequencing input: thymocytes. This rearrangement joins TRBV6-1 to TRBJ2-7, with D possibly being TRBD2 (5 bases). The TCR was taken from a boy less than two years old with a congenital heart defect. Here the CDR3 DNA reads TGTGCCAGCAGTCGGGGCTACGAGCAGTACTTC. Translating gives CASSRGYEQYF.